This passage covers 24 T cell receptor beta chains from one sample sequenced in a study of control samples from healthy donors and cancer patients. Clones were sequenced by immunoSEQ multiplex PCR, and TCRdb holds only the in-frame ones, with some missing. The profile shows 100,000 to 150,000 clones, 80% to 95% of them singletons. The sequenced sample was blood. The receptors derive from a man younger than 35 in good health.

The chain carries TRBV11-3 and TRBJ2-1, with 10 bases aligning to TRBD2. From germline, CDR1 is SGHNT and CDR2 YENEEA. V trimming: 8 bases; J trimming: 3 bases; junction bases outside the gene matches: 4. The CDR3 extends over 14 amino acids. CDR3 amino acids: CASASGSFYNEQFF. In DNA, the CDR3 is TGTGCCAGCGCTAGCGGGAGCTTCTACAATGAGCAGTTCTTC.

This clone was picked up one time. The rearrangement links TRBV13 to TRBJ1-1; possible D gene TRBD1, 5 bases. The CDR3 sequence is 19 residues long. The germline V gene encodes CDR1 PRHDT and CDR2 FYEKMQ (reference sequence). V lost 1 base and J lost 4, with 25 bases in between. The CDR3 reads CASSLETWGTPVLGTEAFF. CDR3 DNA sequence: TGTGCCAGCAGCTTAGAGACTTGGGGGACCCCTGTGCTAGGCACTGAAGCTTTCTTT.

The rearrangement uses TRBV9 and TRBJ2-2; the D gene could be TRBD1 or TRBD2 (6 bases each). The CDR3 spans 16 residues. V was cut by 0 bases and J by 6 bases, with 15 bases left in between. Germline CDR1 reads SGDLS; CDR2 reads YYNGEE. The CDR3 DNA is TGTGCCAGCAGCGTAGGGTCGGGGGCACGGGCCGGGGAGCTGTTTTTT. This encodes CASSVGSGARAGELFF.

The CDR3 bases are TGTGCCATCAGTGAGGGGCTAGCGGGAACCCACAATGAGCAGTTCTTC. Residues: CAISEGLAGTHNEQFF. The V call is TRBV10-3, the J call TRBJ2-1; TRBD2 matches 9 bases. Germline V gene sequence: CDR1 ENHRY, CDR2 SYGVKD. V trimming: 2 bases; J trimming: 5 bases; junction bases outside the gene matches: 7. The CDR3 is 16 amino acids.

The rearrangement uses TRBV13 and TRBJ1-4; D is uncertain. Trimming took off 3 bases at V and 7 bases at J, with 3 bases between the two ends. Germline V lookup: CDR1 PRHDT, CDR2 FYEKMQ (reference sequence). This CDR3 comprises 11 residues. CDR3 amino acids: CASSLGEKLFF. CDR3 DNA: TGTGCCAGCAGCTTGGGTGAAAAACTGTTTTTT. Filled out from reference TRBV13 and TRBJ1-4, the complete variable domain reads AAGVIQSPRHLIKEKRETATLKCYPIPRHDTVYWYQQGPGQDPQFLISFYEKMQSDKGSIPDRFSAQQFSDYHSELNMSSLELGDSALYFCASSLGEKLFFGSGTQLSVL.

The V and J genes are TRBV11-2 and TRBJ2-5, with 8 nucleotides matching TRBD1. Unmatched junction bases numbered 2, after V lost 6 bases and J lost 2 bases. Germline assignment: CDR1 SGHAT and CDR2 FQNNGV. This CDR3 has 13 residues. The CDR3 coding sequence is TGTGCCAGCAGGTGGACAGGGCAAGAGACCCAGTACTTC. This sequence encodes CASRWTGQETQYF.

CDR3 sequence: CASSSGSPETQYF. CDR3 bases: TGTGCCAGCAGCTCCGGGAGCCCAGAGACCCAGTACTTC. The chain is built from TRBV7-9 and TRBJ2-5; D is perhaps TRBD2 (6 bases). The CDR3 is 13 amino acids. Per germline, CDR1 SEHNR and CDR2 FQNEAQ (reference sequence). The germline V and J ends were trimmed by 4 bases and 4 bases, with 10 bases remaining between them.

The chain employs TRBV28 and TRBJ2-5; the D gene is possibly TRBD2 (6 bases). V lost 5 bases to trimming and J lost 2 bases, with 9 bases between them. CDR3 length: 13 amino acids. Germline values: CDR1 MDHEN, CDR2 SYDVKM. CDR3 bases: TGTGCCAGCAGTCCCGGGGGTCAAGAGACCCAGTACTTC. It specifies CASSPGGQETQYF.

The J gene is TRBJ2-6, the V gene TRBV29-1; D possibly corresponds to TRBD2 (5 bases). Germline CDR1 reads SQVTM; CDR2 reads ANQGSEA. The V end was cut by 6 bases, the J end by 4 bases, with 10 bases between. The CDR3 sequence is 13 residues long. CDR3 loop: CSVSLAGANVLTF. The DNA for the CDR3 is TGCAGCGTATCCCTAGCCGGGGCCAACGTCCTGACTTTC.

CDR3 residues: CASSLEGSTNMNTEAFF. CDR3 sequence (DNA): TGTGCCAGCAGCTTGGAGGGTTCAACAAACATGAACACTGAAGCTTTCTTT. The chain couples TRBV5-4 to TRBJ1-1; the D is unclear. Trimming pared 0 bases from V and 0 bases from J, leaving 15 bases between. In germline, CDR1 is SGHNT, CDR2 YYREEE (reference sequence). CDR3 length: 17 amino acids.

This sequence joins TRBV5-4 and TRBJ2-1, with 11 nucleotides matching TRBD2. The germline V gene encodes CDR1 SGHNT and CDR2 YYREEE (reference sequence). The CDR3 is 16 amino acids. Trimming at V came to 4 bases and at J to 9 bases, leaving 12 bases not matched to a gene. The CDR3 bases are TGTGCCAGCAGCCCAAGACTAGCGGGACGTATTGGTGAGCAGTTCTTC. Its translation is CASSPRLAGRIGEQFF. Filled out from reference TRBV5-4 and TRBJ2-1, the complete variable domain reads ETGVTQSPTHLIKTRGQQVTLRCSSQSGHNTVSWYQQALGQGPQFIFQYYREEENGRGNFPPRFSGLQFPNYSSELNVNALELDDSALYLCASSPRLAGRIGEQFFGPGTRLTVL.

The chain recombines TRBV12-3 or TRBV12-4 with TRBJ1-2; D is unresolved. V was pared by 2 bases and J by 6 bases, with 4 bases between. The CDR3 length is 11 residues. The CDR3 DNA sequence: TGTGCCAGCAGTTTAAGGGATGGCTACACCTTC. It translates to CASSLRDGYTF.

This rearrangement joins TRBV11-2 to TRBJ2-2, with no clear D. Between the trimmed V and J ends, which lost 2 bases and 3 bases, there was a span of 10 bases. CDR1 SGHAT and CDR2 FQNNGV come from the germline V gene. This CDR3 has 15 amino acids. For the CDR3, the DNA is TGTGCCAGCAGCTTAAGGACGGCCTACACCGGGGAGCTGTTTTTT. This encodes CASSLRTAYTGELFF.

This chain links TRBV21-1 with TRBJ2-4; the table calls TRBD1, which could not be checked here. TRBV21-1 is deemed a pseudogene. The CDR3 runs to 15 residues. The CDR3 nucleotides read TGTGCCAGCAGCACCGGACAGGGGAGGAAAAACATTCAGTACTTC. This gives the protein CASSTGQGRKNIQYF.

This clone was counted a single time. V is TRBV6-5 and J is TRBJ2-3; D ambiguous. V lost 6 bases and J lost 3, with 4 bases in between. The CDR3 is made up of 11 amino acids. Germline V gene sequence: CDR1 MNHEY, CDR2 SVGAGI. CDR3 sequence reads: CASSNTDTQYF. The CDR3 DNA sequence: TGTGCCAGCAGCAATACAGATACGCAGTATTTT.

The rearrangement joins TRBV11-3 to TRBJ2-2; D call uncertain. Trimming cost V 1 base and J 2 bases, with 5 bases left between them. The CDR3 loop spans 14 amino acids. Germline V gene sequence: CDR1 SGHNT, CDR2 YENEEA. DNA of the CDR3: TGTGCCAGCAGCTTAGCCAGCAACACCGGGGAGCTGTTTTTT. Amino acid sequence: CASSLASNTGELFF.

This chain connects TRBV20-1 to TRBJ1-1; D possibly corresponds to TRBD1 (5 bases). The CDR3 runs 12 residues. V lost 3 bases, J lost 5 bases, and 10 bases lay in between. Germline values: CDR1 DFQATT, CDR2 SNEGSKA (reference sequence). The CDR3 loop is CSASRGKTEAFF. The CDR3 DNA is TGCAGTGCTAGTCGGGGGAAGACTGAAGCTTTCTTT.

J is TRBJ1-2 and V is TRBV4-2; 7 bases are shared with TRBD1. CDR3 size: 16 residues. J was trimmed by 7 bases and V by 0 bases; bases with no gene match: 11. Germline V CDR1 and CDR2: LGHNA, YNFKEQ. The CDR3 DNA reads as TGTGCCAGCAGCCAAGATAAGACAGGGAGATGGGGTGGCTACACCTTC. Protein product: CASSQDKTGRWGGYTF.

The chain couples TRBV10-2 to TRBJ2-2; possible D gene TRBD2, 5 bases. This CDR3 has 12 residues. The V gene lost 2 bases and the J gene lost 7 bases, with 5 bases spanning the gap. Germline-derived CDR1 and CDR2 are WSHSY and SAAADI. In nucleotides, the CDR3 is TGCGCCAGCAGTGAGACTAGCGGGGAGCTGTTTTTT. This codes for CASSETSGELFF.

The rearrangement links TRBV6-4 to TRBJ2-2, with D possibly TRBD1 on 5 matching bases. Germline values: CDR1 MRHNA, CDR2 SNTAGT. The V end was cut by 4 bases, the J end by 4 bases, with 10 bases between. This CDR3 is built from 14 residues. The CDR3 spells CASSVRVGTGELFF. As DNA, the CDR3 is TGTGCCAGCAGTGTCAGGGTCGGCACCGGGGAGCTGTTTTTT.

J is TRBJ1-4 and V is TRBV13; no reliable D call. V dropped 3 bases and J dropped 0 bases, with 14 bases sitting between them. CDR3 length: 17 amino acids. The germline V gene has CDR1 PRHDT and CDR2 FYEKMQ (reference sequence). The CDR3 here is CASSLKPAATTNEKLFF. Here the CDR3 DNA reads TGTGCCAGCAGCTTGAAACCGGCAGCGACAACTAATGAAAAACTGTTTTTT.

The sample holds one count of this clone. The chain joins TRBV18 to TRBJ2-5; no reliable D call. Trimming left V 3 bases short and J 4 bases short, with 9 bases between. Looked up from germline, CDR1 is KGHSH and CDR2 is LQKENI. The CDR3 totals 13 residues. CDR3 DNA sequence: TGTGCCAGCTCACCCAGCTGGGTAGAGACCCAGTACTTC. Its translation is CASSPSWVETQYF.

The chain has TRBV6-5 and TRBJ2-5, with unresolved D. The CDR3 extends over 11 amino acids. Per the germline V gene, CDR1 is MNHEY and CDR2 is SVGAGI. Trimming left V 6 bases short and J 5 bases short, with 7 bases between. Here the CDR3 DNA reads TGTGCCAGCAGGACCGATGAGACCCAGTACTTC. Its translation: CASRTDETQYF.

The rearrangement uses TRBV2 and TRBJ2-2; D gene uncertain. Trimming took off 1 base at V and 7 bases at J, with 10 bases between the two ends. The CDR3 is 14 residues long. The germline V gene has CDR1 SNHLY and CDR2 FYNNEI. CDR3 sequence reads: CASSEGRGIGELFF. CDR3 sequence (DNA): TGTGCCAGCAGTGAAGGACGAGGTATCGGGGAGCTGTTTTTT.